This TCR beta chain was recovered during a study of T cells in women clearing cervical HPV infection. Study at large: Donors had HPV16-related CIN3 or worse; 2 had invasive cancer.

The study, taken as a whole, reports: It is unknown whether associations predate infection; no effector/memory or HPV-specific sorting. CIN3+ cases had significantly higher TCR richness than controls; evenness did not differ.

Points on this clone: The antigen remains unidentified. The CDR3 end is not reached by the read, which stops 3 residues before it; the germline J gene fills it in.

Per germline, CDR1 KGHSH and CDR2 LQKENI. CDR3 length equals 13 residues. V dropped 8 bases and J dropped 3; count of bases not matched to a gene: 3. TCRdb's table, derived via immunoSEQ multiplex PCR, lists solely in-frame clones and lacks some. The sample totals 20,000 to 25,000 clones. The TCR was taken from a woman between 18 and 70 years old with a cervical HPV16 infection that either progressed to CIN3+ or cleared (not recorded which). The rearrangement joins TRBV18 to TRBJ1-1, with 10 bases identical to TRBD1. Specimen: blood buffy coat. CDR3 protein: CASHGQGDTEAFF. The CDR3 bases that were read are TGTGCCAGCCACGGACAGGGGGACACTGAA.